These 12 T cell receptor beta chains were all obtained from the same sample, sequenced in a study of OX40 agonist ivuxolimab in advanced cancers. This table comes from immunoSEQ multiplex PCR, and its TCRdb copy is limited to in-frame clones, with some not included. Counted here are under 100,000 clones, almost 90% occurring once; the ten biggest clones make up more than 0.15%. Specimen: CD4+ or CD8+ T cells sorted from blood, collected in a trial of the OX40 agonist ivuxolimab. The receptor source for this set is an adult with an advanced solid tumor such as melanoma, head and neck, liver or kidney cancer.

This clone was counted a few times. V is TRBV7-7 and J is TRBJ2-5; D is ambiguous. Trimming pared 5 bases from V and 4 bases from J, leaving 17 bases between. Germline CDR1 and CDR2: SSHAT and FNYEAQ (reference sequence). This CDR3 spans 15 amino acids. CDR3 residues: CASSPSMLSVETQYF. In nucleotides, the CDR3 is TGTGCCAGCAGCCCAAGCATGCTCTCTGTAGAGACCCAGTACTTC.

J is TRBJ2-3 and V is TRBV2; TRBD1 or TRBD2 may be the D gene (5 bases each). The V end was cut by 7 bases, the J end by 1 base, with 18 bases between. Germline V CDR1 and CDR2: SNHLY, FYNNEI. The CDR3 sequence is 16 residues long. The CDR3 reads CASKWDVKDRTDTQYF. Here the CDR3 DNA reads TGTGCCAGCAAATGGGACGTCAAAGATCGCACAGATACGCAGTATTTT.

The chain is built from TRBV2 and TRBJ1-5; D might be TRBD1 (5 bases). Germline-derived CDR1 and CDR2 are SNHLY and FYNNEI. The CDR3 totals 15 residues. Trimming stripped 3 bases from V and 4 bases from J, with 13 bases between. CDR3 nucleotide sequence: TGTGCCAGCAGTGAGGAAGGGGCTGGGAATCAGCCCCAGCATTTT. It specifies CASSEEGAGNQPQHF.

Only one count was recorded for this clone. The genes are TRBV5-6 and TRBJ1-2; weak D call: TRBD1 (6 bases). Trimming stripped 0 bases from V and 3 bases from J, with 18 bases between. CDR3 length equals 17 residues. CDR1 is SGHDT, CDR2 YYEEEE, per germline. CDR3 residues: CASSLVFQPGTYYGYTF. The CDR3 nucleotides are TGTGCCAGCAGCTTGGTCTTCCAACCCGGGACATACTATGGCTACACCTTC.

This rearrangement joins TRBV29-1 to TRBJ2-7; 7 bases are a match to TRBD2. The J segment lost 3 bases and the V segment lost 7 bases, leaving 6 bases of the junction unmatched. The CDR3 spans 12 residues. Germline V lookup: CDR1 SQVTM, CDR2 ANQGSEA. CDR3 protein: CSGVSGLYEQYF. The CDR3, as DNA: TGCAGCGGGGTTAGCGGGCTCTACGAGCAGTACTTC.

The V gene is TRBV19, the J gene TRBJ1-1; D call uncertain. V shed 5 bases and J shed 0 bases, with 10 bases lying between them. This CDR3 comprises 14 residues. Germline V CDR1 and CDR2: LNHDA, SQIVND (reference sequence). The CDR3, as DNA: TGTGCCAGTAGTTTGGGAGCCATGAACACTGAAGCTTTCTTT. Its protein product is CASSLGAMNTEAFF. The full variable domain, in which reference TRBV19 and TRBJ1-1 provide the parts outside the CDR3, is DGGITQSPKYLFRKEGQNVTLSCEQNLNHDAMYWYRQDPGQGLRLIYYSQIVNDFQKGDIAEGYSVSREKKESFPLTVTSAQKNPTAFYLCASSLGAMNTEAFFGQGTRLTVV.

In its sample, this clone was seen a few times. At one end the junction does not follow the germline gene, possibly because of a read error. The chain is built from TRBV30 and TRBJ1-4, with a possible D match to TRBD1 (5 bases). The germline V gene has CDR1 GTSNPN and CDR2 SVGIG (reference sequence). CDR3 length: 11 amino acids. The CDR3 loop is CAWGTSEKLFF. The CDR3 DNA is TGTGCCTGGGGGACTAGTGAAAAACTGTTTTTT.

The chain is built from TRBV5-1 and TRBJ2-5; 12 nucleotides agree with TRBD2. Per germline, CDR1 SGHRS and CDR2 YFSETQ. J was trimmed by 5 bases and V by 4 bases; bases with no gene match: 9. The CDR3 has 16 amino acids. Written as DNA, the CDR3 is TGCGCCAGCAGCGTACCGACTAGCGGGGGCGGGGAGACCCAGTACTTC. Residues: CASSVPTSGGGETQYF.

This clone was seen a few times. V usage is TRBV7-9 and J usage is TRBJ2-1; maybe TRBD2 (6 bases). This CDR3 comprises 13 residues. Germline CDR1 is SEHNR and CDR2 is FQNEAQ (reference sequence). The V end lost 5 bases, the J end lost 9 bases, and 14 bases lay between the germline ends. The CDR3 DNA sequence: TGTGCCAGCAGCCGGGACTCCGTGATTGAGCAGTTCTTC. Encoded protein: CASSRDSVIEQFF.

Only a few counts were recorded for this clone. The gene calls are TRBV19 and TRBJ1-2; the D is unclear. Between the trimmed V and J ends, which lost 4 bases and 8 bases, there was a span of 8 bases. Germline V gene sequence: CDR1 LNHDA, CDR2 SQIVND (reference sequence). CDR3 size: 11 residues. Written as DNA, the CDR3 is TGTGCCAGTAGTAGAGTCGGCGGCTACACCTTC. Its protein product is CASSRVGGYTF.

The chain uses TRBV6-1 and TRBJ1-5; D unresolved. The CDR3 runs to 13 residues. Germline V gene data show CDR1 as MNHNS and CDR2 as SASEGT. The V end lost 4 bases, the J end lost 0 bases, and 4 bases lay between the germline ends. The CDR3: CASSVNSNQPQHF. In DNA, the CDR3 is TGTGCCAGCAGTGTTAATAGCAATCAGCCCCAGCATTTT.

This chain connects TRBV5-6 to TRBJ2-5; perhaps TRBD2 as D (5 bases). V was cut by 0 bases and J by 2 bases, with 14 bases left in between. CDR1 and CDR2 from the germline V gene are SGHDT and YYEEEE. This CDR3 comprises 16 residues. CDR3 residues: CASSLGKGGPQETQYF. In nucleotides, the CDR3 is TGTGCCAGCAGCTTGGGAAAGGGCGGGCCACAAGAGACCCAGTACTTC.